These T cell receptor beta chains were read from a single sample in a study of blood T cells in healthy people across ages. Using its own MiXCR run on the 5' RACE reads, TCRdb lists one record per CDR3 protein. The table has 270,000 or so distinct CDR3 sequences, roughly 29% seen once; the top ten hold 29%. Sequencing input: blood. The receptors come from a woman aged 70 to 79 in good health. CDR3s include the opening cysteine and the closing phenylalanine or tryptophan. The order of the fields is V gene, J gene, CDR3 protein.

TRBV7-9,TRBJ1-6,CASSRGGGNNSPLHF
TRBV7-2,TRBJ2-1,CASSLVGRTNEQFF
TRBV9,TRBJ2-2,CASSVEPGTRYSGELFF
TRBV6-6,TRBJ2-3,CASSYSGTGGSTDTQYF
TRBV4-1,TRBJ2-7,CASSQVPYEQYF
TRBV7-3,-,CASGTAYNEQFF
TRBV10-3,-,CAISVRQQETQYF
TRBV7-6,TRBJ1-6,CASRNDRDSPLHF
TRBV5-1,TRBJ2-7,CASGEGYEQYF
TRBV5-1,TRBJ1-4,CASSLRLSGEKLFF
TRBV28,TRBJ1-2,CASSFAATNYGYTF
TRBV4-3,TRBJ2-1,CASSQDLGGRASEQFF
TRBV7-3,TRBJ1-6,CASSRKGQGGSPLHF
TRBV25-1,TRBJ2-7,CASSEAGKDEQYF
TRBV20-1,TRBJ2-3,CSAMRQGPDTQYF
TRBV6-5,TRBJ1-2,CASSPRQGRYGYTF
TRBV20-1,TRBJ1-1,CSVRGQGRQVSGFF
TRBV11-1,TRBJ2-2,CASSFGPTNTGELFF
TRBV5-6,-,CASSRRDRDMNEQFF
TRBV7-2,TRBJ2-4,CASSNGEGRNIQYF
TRBV28,TRBJ2-1,CASSFLNEQFF
TRBV12-3/TRBV12-4,TRBJ1-1,CASRTGGGNTEALF
TRBV10-3,TRBJ1-4,CATRGASGEKLFF
TRBV15,TRBJ2-3,CATSLRTGRTDTQYF
TRBV13,-,CASSRKQGNEQFF
TRBV4-1,TRBJ2-5,CASSQEDRQETQYF
TRBV9,TRBJ2-3,CASSAIGAHTDTQYF
TRBV5-1,TRBJ2-3,CASSLGGSSSTDTQYF
TRBV20-1,TRBJ1-4,CSARFGPTVNEKLFF
TRBV3-1,TRBJ2-6,CASSQEKSGANVLTF
TRBV14,TRBJ2-5,CASSQDGGWIRETQYF
TRBV9,TRBJ2-5,CASSDLGFAGETQYF
TRBV28,TRBJ2-4,CASSARVAQAKNIQYF
TRBV29-1,TRBJ1-2,CSGDIQGGYGYTF
TRBV28,TRBJ1-1,CASSSRVGEAFF
TRBV4-1,-,CASSQVFEQFF
TRBV10-3,TRBJ2-3,CAISEGGGYTDTQYF
TRBV7-9,TRBJ1-1,CASSLVGNTEAFF
TRBV28,TRBJ2-2,CATNRGHHRELFF
TRBV12-3/TRBV12-4,TRBJ1-2,CASSLDRVGGYTF
TRBV7-2,TRBJ2-5,CASSPDRGRLETQYF
TRBV20-1,TRBJ2-4,CSATGTQAKNIQYF
TRBV11-2,TRBJ2-1,CASSLNQREGPRYNEQFF
TRBV5-6,TRBJ2-3,CASSLPTATRADTQYF
TRBV20-1,TRBJ1-1,CSARDPVTEAFF
TRBV6-1,TRBJ2-3,CASATGDTQYF
TRBV6-2/TRBV6-3,TRBJ2-2,CASNQGASTGELFF
TRBV6-1,TRBJ2-2,CASKQGNTGELFF
TRBV9,TRBJ2-7,CASSRDLSGEQYF
TRBV7-2,TRBJ2-3,CASSFNGLGTDTQYF
TRBV6-6,TRBJ2-5,CASSSDSQETQYF
TRBV29-1,TRBJ2-4,CSVAFTGNIQYF
TRBV14,TRBJ2-5,CASSRAGFRKKETQYF
TRBV6-5,TRBJ2-1,CASSTLTGGIGQFF